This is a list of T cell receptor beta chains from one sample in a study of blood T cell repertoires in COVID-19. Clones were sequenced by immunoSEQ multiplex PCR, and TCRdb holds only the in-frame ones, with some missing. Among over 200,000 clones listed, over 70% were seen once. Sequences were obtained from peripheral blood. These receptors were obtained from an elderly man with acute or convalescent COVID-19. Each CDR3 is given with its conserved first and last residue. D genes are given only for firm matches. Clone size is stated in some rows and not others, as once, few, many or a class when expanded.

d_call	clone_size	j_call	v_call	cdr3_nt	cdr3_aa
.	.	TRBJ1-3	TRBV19	TGTGCCAGTCGAAAAGTGGGGGGGGCTGGAAACACCATATATTTT	CASRKVGGAGNTIYF
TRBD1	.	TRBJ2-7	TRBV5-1	TGCGCCAGCAGCTTGACAGGGGCGGGCGAGCAGTACTTC	CASSLTGAGEQYF
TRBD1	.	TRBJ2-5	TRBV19	TGTGCCAGTAGGCTACAGGGGGCCGAGACCCAGTACTTC	CASRLQGAETQYF
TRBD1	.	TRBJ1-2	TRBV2	TGTGCCAGCAGTGGGTTGGACAGGGGCTATGGCTACACCTTC	CASSGLDRGYGYTF
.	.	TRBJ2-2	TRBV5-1	TGCGCCAGCAGCCGCGGCCGGGAGACCGGGGAGCTGTTTTTT	CASSRGRETGELFF
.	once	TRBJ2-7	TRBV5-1	TGCGCCAGCAGCTTTGCCGGGGGAACCTACGAGCAGTACTTC	CASSFAGGTYEQYF
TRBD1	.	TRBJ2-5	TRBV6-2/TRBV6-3	TGTGCCAGCAGCCGCCCGACAGGGCAAGAGACCCAGTACTTC	CASSRPTGQETQYF
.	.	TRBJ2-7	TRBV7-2	.	CASSLVGAGTASF
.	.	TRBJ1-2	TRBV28	TGTGCCTCTACCCGCGGGGCGGGGGGACACTATGGCTACACCTTC	CASTRGAGGHYGYTF
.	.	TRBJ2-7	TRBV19	TGTGCCAGTAGTATGGGCAGGGGCTACGAGCAGTACTTC	CASSMGRGYEQYF
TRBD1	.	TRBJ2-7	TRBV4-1	TGCGCCAGCAGCCATCTACCAACCGGGACAGCCTACGAGCAGTACTTC	CASSHLPTGTAYEQYF
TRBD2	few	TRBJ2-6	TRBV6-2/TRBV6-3	TGTGCCAGCAGCCCAGCGGGGGGTCAAGGGGCCAACGTCCTGACTTTC	CASSPAGGQGANVLTF
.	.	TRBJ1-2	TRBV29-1	TGCAGCGGAGGACTCATCCCCTATGGCTACACCTTC	CSGGLIPYGYTF
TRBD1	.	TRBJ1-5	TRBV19	TGTGCCAGTAGTAGGACAGGGACCGACCAGCCCCAGCATTTT	CASSRTGTDQPQHF
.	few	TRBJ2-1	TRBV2	TGTGCCAGTAAACACCGGGACTCAAGCGCCAATGAGCAGTTCTTC	CASKHRDSSANEQFF
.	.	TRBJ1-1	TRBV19	TGTGCCAGTAGGAGGAATACCGTGACCGACAACACTGAAGCTTTCTTT	CASRRNTVTDNTEAFF
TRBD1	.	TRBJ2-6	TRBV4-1	TGCGCCAGCAGCCAAGAAGGGGGACAGGGTAGCTCTGGGGCCAACGTCCTGACTTTC	CASSQEGGQGSSGANVLTF
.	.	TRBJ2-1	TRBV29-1	TGCAGCGTTGAACAAGCTTCGAATGAGCAGTTCTTC	CSVEQASNEQFF
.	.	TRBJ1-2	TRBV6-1	TGTGCCAGCAGTGAAGGCGTCAACTATGGCTACACCTTC	CASSEGVNYGYTF
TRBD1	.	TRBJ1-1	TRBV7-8	TGTGCCAGCAGCTTTAACAGGGGGAACACTGAAGCTTTCTTT	CASSFNRGNTEAFF
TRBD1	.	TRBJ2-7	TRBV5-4	TGTGCCAGCAGCTCCCAGACAGGGTCCCACGAGCAGTACTTC	CASSSQTGSHEQYF
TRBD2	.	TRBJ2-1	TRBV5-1	TGCGCCAGCAGCTTGGGAGTAGCGGGAGTAGATGAGCAGTTCTTC	CASSLGVAGVDEQFF
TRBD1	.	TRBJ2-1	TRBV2	TGTGCCAGCAGTGAAGCGATGGGACAGAAACTTTATCATGAGCAGTTCTTC	CASSEAMGQKLYHEQFF
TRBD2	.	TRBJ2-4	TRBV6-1	TGTGCCAGCAGTGAAGCGGAAGCGGGAGGAGCCAAAAACATTCAGTACTTC	CASSEAEAGGAKNIQYF
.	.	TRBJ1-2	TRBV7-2	TGTGCCAGCAGCTTAGCGTCTGGGGCCAACTATGGCTACACCTTC	CASSLASGANYGYTF
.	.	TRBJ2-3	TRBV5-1	TGCGCCAGCAGCTTCAGGGTAGGCACAGATACGCAGTATTTT	CASSFRVGTDTQYF
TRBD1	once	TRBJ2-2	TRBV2	TGTGCCAGCCGGCGGGACAGGGATAACACCGGGGAGCTGTTTTTT	CASRRDRDNTGELFF
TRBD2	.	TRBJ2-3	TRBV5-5	TGTGCCAGCAGCTTGGCCCCTACTAGCGAGGGTACGCAGTATTTT	CASSLAPTSEGTQYF
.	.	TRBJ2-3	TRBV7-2	TGTGCCAGCAGCTTAGCAGGCAGGACACATGATACGCAGTATTTT	CASSLAGRTHDTQYF
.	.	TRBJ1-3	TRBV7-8	TGTGCCAGCAGCCCTGGGGGGGTGGGAAACACCATATATTTT	CASSPGGVGNTIYF
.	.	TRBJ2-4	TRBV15	TGTGCCACCAGCAAAACAGGCCCTCTAGCCAAAAACATTCAGTACTTC	CATSKTGPLAKNIQYF
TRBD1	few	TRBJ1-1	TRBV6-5	TGTGCCAGCAGGGGACAGGGGGCTGGCGACACTGAAGCTTTCTTT	CASRGQGAGDTEAFF
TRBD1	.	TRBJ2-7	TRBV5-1	TGCGCCAGCAGCTCGACAGGGGGAGGCACCTACGAGCAGTACTTC	CASSSTGGGTYEQYF
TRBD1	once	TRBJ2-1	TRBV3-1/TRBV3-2	TGTGCCAGCAGCCAACCGGGACAGGGGTTCCGTGAGCAGTTCTTC	CASSQPGQGFREQFF
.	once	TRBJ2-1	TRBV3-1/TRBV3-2	TGTGCCAGCAGCCTCCAAGGTTCACCGAGGGAGCAGTTCTTC	CASSLQGSPREQFF
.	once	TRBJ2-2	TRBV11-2	TGTGCCAGCAGGTGGGACTTGAACACCGGGGAGCTGTTTTTT	CASRWDLNTGELFF
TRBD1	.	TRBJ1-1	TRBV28	TGTGCCAGCAGGCAGGGGGTTTTGAACACTGAAGCTTTCTTT	CASRQGVLNTEAFF
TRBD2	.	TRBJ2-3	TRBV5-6	TGTGCCAGCAGCCGTCTACGGGGGGTGAGCACAGATACGCAGTATTTT	CASSRLRGVSTDTQYF
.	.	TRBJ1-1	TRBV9	TGTGCCAGCGGTTCCACCCAGGGCAGCAACACTGAAGCTTTCTTT	CASGSTQGSNTEAFF